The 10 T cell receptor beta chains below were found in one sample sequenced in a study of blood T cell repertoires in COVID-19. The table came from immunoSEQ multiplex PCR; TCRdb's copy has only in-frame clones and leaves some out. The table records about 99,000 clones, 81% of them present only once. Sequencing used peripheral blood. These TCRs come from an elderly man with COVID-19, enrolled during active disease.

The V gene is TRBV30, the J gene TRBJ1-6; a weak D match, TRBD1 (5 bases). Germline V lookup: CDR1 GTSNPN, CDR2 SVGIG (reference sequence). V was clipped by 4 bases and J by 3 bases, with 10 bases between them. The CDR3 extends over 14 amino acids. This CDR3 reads CAWTGLGYNSPLHF. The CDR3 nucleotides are TGTGCCTGGACAGGGCTCGGCTATAATTCACCCCTCCACTTT.

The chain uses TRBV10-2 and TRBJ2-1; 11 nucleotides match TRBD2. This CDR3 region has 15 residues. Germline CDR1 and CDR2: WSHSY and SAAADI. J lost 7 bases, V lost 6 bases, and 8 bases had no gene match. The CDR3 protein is CASRALAGVSNEQFF. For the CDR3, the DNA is TGCGCCAGCAGGGCACTAGCGGGAGTATCTAATGAGCAGTTCTTC.

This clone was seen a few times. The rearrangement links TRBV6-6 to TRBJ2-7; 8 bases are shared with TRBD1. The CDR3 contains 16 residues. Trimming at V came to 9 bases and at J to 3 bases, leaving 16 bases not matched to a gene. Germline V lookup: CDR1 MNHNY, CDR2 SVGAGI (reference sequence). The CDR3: CASTGTGSPGRYEQYF. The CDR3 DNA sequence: TGTGCCAGTACCGGGACAGGCTCCCCCGGCCGCTACGAGCAGTACTTC.

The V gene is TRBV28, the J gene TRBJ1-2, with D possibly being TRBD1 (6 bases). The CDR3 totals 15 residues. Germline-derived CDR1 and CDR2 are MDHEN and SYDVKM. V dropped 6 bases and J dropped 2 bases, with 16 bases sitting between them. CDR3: CASSYQGGVNYGYTF. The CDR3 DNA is TGTGCCAGCAGCTACCAAGGGGGGGTCAACTATGGCTACACCTTC.

The CDR3 bases are TGTGCCAGCAGCTCTGGGACTAGGGGCGAGCAGTACTTC. Translating gives CASSSGTRGEQYF. The V and J genes are TRBV9 and TRBJ2-7, with 8 bases fitting TRBD2. The CDR3 extends over 13 amino acids. Losses at the gene ends were 4 bases for V and 6 bases for J; bases not matched to a gene: 6. Germline loops: CDR1 SGDLS, CDR2 YYNGEE.

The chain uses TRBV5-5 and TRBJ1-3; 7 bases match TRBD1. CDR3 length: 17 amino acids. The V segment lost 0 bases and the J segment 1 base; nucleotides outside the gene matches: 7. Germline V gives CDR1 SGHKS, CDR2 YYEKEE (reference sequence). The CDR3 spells CASSLGGGQLSGNTIYF. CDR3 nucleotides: TGTGCCAGCAGCTTGGGAGGGGGACAGCTATCTGGAAACACCATATATTTT.

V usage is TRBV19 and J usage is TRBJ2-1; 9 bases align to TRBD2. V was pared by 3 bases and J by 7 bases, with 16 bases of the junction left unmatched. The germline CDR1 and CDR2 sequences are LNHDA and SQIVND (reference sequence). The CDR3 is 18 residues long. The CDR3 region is CASSITRLAGERRNEQFF. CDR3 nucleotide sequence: TGTGCCAGTAGTATTACCAGGTTAGCGGGAGAACGGAGAAATGAGCAGTTCTTC.

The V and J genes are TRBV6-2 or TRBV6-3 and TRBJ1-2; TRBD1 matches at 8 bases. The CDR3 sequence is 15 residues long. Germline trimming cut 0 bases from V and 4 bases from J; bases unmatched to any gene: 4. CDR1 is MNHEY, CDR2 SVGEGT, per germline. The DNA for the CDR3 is TGTGCCAGCAGTTACTCTCCAGACAGGGGCTATGGCTACACCTTC. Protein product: CASSYSPDRGYGYTF.

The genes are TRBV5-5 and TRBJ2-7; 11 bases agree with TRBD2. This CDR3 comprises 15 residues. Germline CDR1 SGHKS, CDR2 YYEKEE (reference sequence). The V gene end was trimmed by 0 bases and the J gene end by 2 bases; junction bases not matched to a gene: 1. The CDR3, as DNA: TGTGCCAGCAGCTTGGTACTAGCGGGGGCCTACGAGCAGTACTTC. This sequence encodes CASSLVLAGAYEQYF.

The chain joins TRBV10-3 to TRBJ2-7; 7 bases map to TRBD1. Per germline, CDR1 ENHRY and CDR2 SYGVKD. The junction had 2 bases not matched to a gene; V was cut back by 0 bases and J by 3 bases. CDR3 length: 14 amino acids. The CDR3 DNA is TGTGCCATCAGTGAGTCGGGACAGCTCTACGAGCAGTACTTC. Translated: CAISESGQLYEQYF.